The rows below give T cell receptor beta chains drawn from one sample of a study of control samples from healthy donors and cancer patients. Generated by immunoSEQ multiplex PCR, the TCRdb table keeps only in-frame clones and is missing some. There are under 200,000 clones in the sample; about 94% occur only once, and 14% lies in the top ten. Sequences were obtained from PBMCs. Receptors originate from a man between 60 and 70 years old with colorectal cancer. Each CDR3 is given with its conserved first and last residue. The D gene is left open where the match is weak. A clone size is listed for some rows: how often the clone was seen (once, few, many), or a class if it is expanded.

D gene,V gene,clone size,J gene,CDR3 DNA,CDR3 protein
TRBD2,TRBV7-8,-,TRBJ2-5,TGTGCCAGCAGCCCAACTGGGGGGGGTCAAGAGACCCAGTACTTC,CASSPTGGGQETQYF
-,TRBV6-5,once,TRBJ1-2,TGTGCCAGCGCGGTGACGGAGAACTATGGCTACACCTTC,CASAVTENYGYTF
TRBD1,TRBV19,-,TRBJ1-6,TGTGCCAGTAGGGACAGGGGTAATTCACCCCTCCACTTT,CASRDRGNSPLHF
-,TRBV6-1,-,TRBJ2-1,TGTGCCAGCAGTGAAATCGGTTGGGACGAGCAGTTCTTC,CASSEIGWDEQFF
-,TRBV11-3,-,TRBJ2-6,TGTGCCAGCAGCTTAGATCTGGGGTTAGGTGGGGCCAACGTCCTGACTTTC,CASSLDLGLGGANVLTF
-,TRBV10-3,-,TRBJ2-7,TGTGCCTCGACCCCGGGACGGCAATCTAATAGCTACGAGCAGTACTTC,CASTPGRQSNSYEQYF
-,TRBV3-1/TRBV3-2,-,TRBJ1-6,TGTGCCAGCAGCCAAGTGGGCCGGGATTCACCCCTCCACTTT,CASSQVGRDSPLHF
-,TRBV2,-,TRBJ1-1,TGTGCCAGCACCTCCTTTGGATCGCCTGGGCCTGAAGCTTTCTTT,CASTSFGSPGPEAFF
TRBD1,TRBV5-6,-,TRBJ2-6,TGTGCCAGCAGCTTGTTTTCAGGGGGAGGGGCCAACGTCCTGACTTTC,CASSLFSGGGANVLTF
-,TRBV6-5,-,TRBJ2-5,TGTGCCAGCAGAGTACAGCAAGGGGAGACCCAGTACTTC,CASRVQQGETQYF
-,TRBV7-2,-,TRBJ2-5,TGTGCCAGCAGCTTGGGACTCGGGGGTCAAGAGACCCAGTACTTC,CASSLGLGGQETQYF
TRBD1,TRBV2,-,TRBJ1-1,TGTGCCAGCAGAACCACAGGGGAAGAAACTGAAGCTTTCTTT,CASRTTGEETEAFF
TRBD1,TRBV6-6,-,TRBJ1-6,TGTGCCAGCAGGCCCGGGACAGCCGATTCACCCCTCCACTTT,CASRPGTADSPLHF
-,TRBV5-4,-,TRBJ1-2,TGTGCCAGCAGCAGCGCAGGGGACTATGGCTACACCTTC,CASSSAGDYGYTF